This is a list of T cell receptor beta chains from one sample in a study of cytomegalovirus exposure and HLA in healthy donors. Assay: immunoSEQ multiplex PCR; the TCRdb copy retains only in-frame clones and omits some. This sample yields 100,000 to 150,000 clones, of which around four fifths are seen a single time; 11% belongs to the top ten. The sequenced material came from PBMCs. The source of these receptors is a man aged 25-45 years in good health and CMV-seropositive. Both conserved end residues are part of each CDR3. The order of the fields is clone size, CDR3 length, V gene, D gene, J gene, CDR3 protein, CDR3 DNA. The D gene is left open where the match is weak. Expanded clones get a size class; other rows say once, few or many, or leave the size out.

clone size: NA
CDR3 length: 15
V gene: TRBV4-1
D gene: NA
J gene: TRBJ2-7
CDR3 protein: CASSQVYRFAYEQYF
CDR3 DNA: TGCGCCAGCAGCCAAGTATACAGGTTTGCCTACGAGCAGTACTTC

clone size: NA
CDR3 length: 15
V gene: TRBV7-3
D gene: NA
J gene: TRBJ2-7
CDR3 protein: CASSLHGSAGTEQYF
CDR3 DNA: TGTGCCAGCAGCTTACACGGGAGTGCGGGAACCGAGCAGTACTTC

clone size: NA
CDR3 length: 14
V gene: TRBV7-6
D gene: TRBD2
J gene: TRBJ2-7
CDR3 protein: CASSSSGSPYEQYF
CDR3 DNA: TGTGCCAGCAGCAGTAGCGGGTCTCCCTACGAGCAGTACTTC

clone size: NA
CDR3 length: 17
V gene: TRBV7-6
D gene: NA
J gene: TRBJ1-3
CDR3 protein: CASRPPRGSFSGNTIYF
CDR3 DNA: TGTGCCAGCAGACCTCCTAGGGGCTCCTTCTCTGGAAACACCATATATTTT

clone size: NA
CDR3 length: 18
V gene: TRBV5-1
D gene: TRBD1
J gene: TRBJ2-5
CDR3 protein: CASSLDRGTGGVRETQYF
CDR3 DNA: TGCGCCAGCAGCTTGGATCGGGGGACAGGGGGTGTTCGGGAGACCCAGTACTTC

clone size: once
CDR3 length: 14
V gene: TRBV28
D gene: TRBD2
J gene: TRBJ2-7
CDR3 protein: CATVKAGVSYEQYF
CDR3 DNA: TGTGCCACCGTCAAAGCGGGAGTGTCCTACGAGCAGTACTTC

clone size: NA
CDR3 length: 14
V gene: TRBV7-2
D gene: NA
J gene: TRBJ2-7
CDR3 protein: CASSLFRGKYEQYF
CDR3 DNA: TGTGCCAGCAGCTTATTCCGGGGGAAGTACGAGCAGTACTTC

clone size: NA
CDR3 length: 15
V gene: TRBV9
D gene: NA
J gene: TRBJ2-1
CDR3 protein: CASSVSGLQGNEQFF
CDR3 DNA: TGTGCCAGCAGCGTATCGGGACTCCAGGGCAATGAGCAGTTCTTC

clone size: NA
CDR3 length: 13
V gene: TRBV29-1
D gene: TRBD1
J gene: TRBJ1-1
CDR3 protein: CSVDPTGAGEAFF
CDR3 DNA: TGCAGCGTTGACCCAACAGGGGCAGGGGAAGCTTTCTTT

clone size: NA
CDR3 length: 15
V gene: TRBV2
D gene: TRBD2
J gene: TRBJ2-1
CDR3 protein: CASTGLGGSYNEQFF
CDR3 DNA: TGTGCCAGCACAGGACTTGGCGGGAGTTACAATGAGCAGTTCTTC

clone size: once
CDR3 length: 15
V gene: TRBV4-2
D gene: TRBD1
J gene: TRBJ1-2
CDR3 protein: CASSQGGQGFYGYTF
CDR3 DNA: TGTGCCAGCAGCCAAGGGGGACAGGGGTTCTATGGCTACACCTTC

clone size: NA
CDR3 length: 17
V gene: TRBV5-4
D gene: NA
J gene: TRBJ2-5
CDR3 protein: CASSLALHSSGQETQYF
CDR3 DNA: TGTGCCAGCAGCCTTGCGCTCCACAGTAGCGGACAAGAGACCCAGTACTTC

clone size: NA
CDR3 length: 14
V gene: TRBV2
D gene: NA
J gene: TRBJ1-4
CDR3 protein: CASSEARRNEKLFF
CDR3 DNA: TGTGCCAGCAGTGAAGCGCGTAGAAATGAAAAACTGTTTTTT

clone size: NA
CDR3 length: 16
V gene: TRBV27
D gene: TRBD1
J gene: TRBJ1-1
CDR3 protein: CASSLKQGRKGAEAFF
CDR3 DNA: TGTGCCAGCAGCCTGAAACAGGGGCGCAAAGGCGCTGAAGCTTTCTTT

clone size: few
CDR3 length: 15
V gene: TRBV2
D gene: TRBD2
J gene: TRBJ2-1
CDR3 protein: CASSGLVLAENEQFF
CDR3 DNA: TGTGCCAGCAGTGGTCTCGTCCTAGCGGAAAATGAGCAGTTCTTC

clone size: NA
CDR3 length: 14
V gene: TRBV7-9
D gene: NA
J gene: TRBJ2-1
CDR3 protein: CASGTWSSYNEQFF
CDR3 DNA: TGTGCCAGCGGAACGTGGAGCTCCTACAATGAGCAGTTCTTC

clone size: NA
CDR3 length: 16
V gene: TRBV10-3
D gene: TRBD2
J gene: TRBJ2-1
CDR3 protein: CAISAHGAGGSNEQFF
CDR3 DNA: TGTGCCATCAGCGCTCACGGAGCGGGAGGAAGCAATGAGCAGTTCTTC

clone size: NA
CDR3 length: 15
V gene: TRBV4-2
D gene: NA
J gene: TRBJ2-1
CDR3 protein: CASSQEARSYNEQFF
CDR3 DNA: TGTGCCAGCAGCCAAGAGGCTAGGTCCTACAATGAGCAGTTCTTC

clone size: few
CDR3 length: 15
V gene: TRBV18
D gene: TRBD1
J gene: TRBJ2-7
CDR3 protein: CASSLRTGSFYEQYF
CDR3 DNA: TGTGCCAGCTCATTGCGGACAGGGTCGTTCTACGAGCAGTACTTC

clone size: NA
CDR3 length: 16
V gene: TRBV15
D gene: TRBD1
J gene: TRBJ1-4
CDR3 protein: CATSSLTGATNEKLFF
CDR3 DNA: TGTGCCACCAGCAGTTTAACAGGGGCAACTAATGAAAAACTGTTTTTT

clone size: NA
CDR3 length: 14
V gene: TRBV5-4
D gene: TRBD1
J gene: TRBJ1-2
CDR3 protein: CATDPGQGAYGYTF
CDR3 DNA: TGTGCCACCGATCCGGGACAGGGGGCGTATGGCTACACCTTC

clone size: few
CDR3 length: 15
V gene: TRBV2
D gene: TRBD2
J gene: TRBJ2-5
CDR3 protein: CASKGLAGAVETQYF
CDR3 DNA: TGTGCCAGCAAAGGACTAGCGGGAGCGGTTGAGACCCAGTACTTC

clone size: NA
CDR3 length: 15
V gene: TRBV7-6
D gene: TRBD2
J gene: TRBJ2-5
CDR3 protein: CASSLGGGHQETQYF
CDR3 DNA: TGTGCCAGCAGCTTAGGGGGGGGTCACCAAGAGACCCAGTACTTC

clone size: once
CDR3 length: 14
V gene: TRBV5-1
D gene: NA
J gene: TRBJ2-5
CDR3 protein: CASSFASVEETQYF
CDR3 DNA: TGCGCCAGCAGCTTCGCTAGCGTAGAAGAGACCCAGTACTTC

clone size: NA
CDR3 length: 12
V gene: TRBV7-2
D gene: NA
J gene: TRBJ2-1
CDR3 protein: CASSLARLVWFF
CDR3 DNA: TGTGCCAGCAGCTTAGCGAGACTAGTGTGGTTCTTC

clone size: once
CDR3 length: 13
V gene: TRBV7-2
D gene: TRBD1
J gene: TRBJ2-1
CDR3 protein: CASSPRQGSEQFF
CDR3 DNA: TGTGCCAGCAGCCCCCGACAGGGTAGTGAGCAGTTCTTC

clone size: NA
CDR3 length: 16
V gene: TRBV27
D gene: TRBD2
J gene: TRBJ2-2
CDR3 protein: CASSRTSGPNTGELFF
CDR3 DNA: TGTGCCAGCAGTCGGACTAGCGGACCGAACACCGGGGAGCTGTTTTTT

clone size: NA
CDR3 length: 13
V gene: TRBV5-4
D gene: NA
J gene: TRBJ2-7
CDR3 protein: CASSPRQSREQYF
CDR3 DNA: TGTGCCAGCAGCCCCCGACAGAGCCGAGAGCAGTACTTC

clone size: NA
CDR3 length: 14
V gene: TRBV11-2
D gene: NA
J gene: TRBJ2-5
CDR3 protein: CASSLRRNQETQYF
CDR3 DNA: TGTGCCAGCAGCTTAAGGAGAAACCAAGAGACCCAGTACTTC

clone size: NA
CDR3 length: 17
V gene: TRBV19
D gene: NA
J gene: TRBJ1-2
CDR3 protein: CASSTSRINRLRGGYTF
CDR3 DNA: TGTGCCAGTAGTACCTCGAGGATTAATAGGCTCCGAGGTGGCTACACCTTC

clone size: NA
CDR3 length: 20
V gene: TRBV27
D gene: TRBD2
J gene: TRBJ2-6
CDR3 protein: CASTPEASGRVFPGANVLTF
CDR3 DNA: TGTGCCAGCACCCCCGAGGCTAGCGGGAGGGTATTTCCTGGGGCCAACGTCCTGACTTTC

clone size: NA
CDR3 length: 13
V gene: TRBV5-6
D gene: NA
J gene: TRBJ1-1
CDR3 protein: CASSLGGNTEAFF
CDR3 DNA: TGTGCCAGCAGCTTGGGAGGGAACACTGAAGCTTTCTTT

clone size: few
CDR3 length: 14
V gene: TRBV5-4
D gene: NA
J gene: TRBJ2-1
CDR3 protein: CASSSAGGRNEQFF
CDR3 DNA: TGTGCCAGCAGCTCGGCCGGAGGTCGGAATGAGCAGTTCTTC

clone size: NA
CDR3 length: 14
V gene: TRBV4-1
D gene: NA
J gene: TRBJ1-5
CDR3 protein: CASSQLESYQPQHF
CDR3 DNA: TGCGCCAGCAGCCAATTGGAGAGTTATCAGCCCCAGCATTTT

clone size: NA
CDR3 length: 13
V gene: TRBV28
D gene: NA
J gene: TRBJ2-6
CDR3 protein: CASESSGANVLTF
CDR3 DNA: TGTGCCAGTGAGAGCTCTGGGGCCAACGTCCTGACTTTC

clone size: NA
CDR3 length: 15
V gene: TRBV4-1
D gene: TRBD2
J gene: TRBJ2-4
CDR3 protein: CASSPGTSGSRIQYF
CDR3 DNA: TGCGCCAGCAGCCCAGGGACTAGCGGGAGCCGGATTCAGTACTTC

clone size: NA
CDR3 length: 16
V gene: TRBV5-1
D gene: NA
J gene: TRBJ1-2
CDR3 protein: CASSLAGGSRSYGHTF
CDR3 DNA: TGCGCCAGCAGCTTGGCCGGGGGAAGTCGGTCCTATGGCCACACCTTC

clone size: once
CDR3 length: 14
V gene: TRBV19
D gene: TRBD2
J gene: TRBJ2-7
CDR3 protein: CASSIWASGNEQYF
CDR3 DNA: TGTGCCAGTAGTATATGGGCCAGCGGGAACGAGCAGTACTTC

clone size: NA
CDR3 length: 14
V gene: TRBV18
D gene: NA
J gene: TRBJ1-4
CDR3 protein: CASSPSGDGEKLFF
CDR3 DNA: TGTGCCAGCTCACCTTCGGGGGATGGTGAAAAACTGTTTTTT

clone size: NA
CDR3 length: 15
V gene: TRBV28
D gene: TRBD1
J gene: TRBJ2-7
CDR3 protein: CASRTAGLQGDEQYF
CDR3 DNA: TGTGCCAGCAGGACGGCAGGGCTACAGGGGGACGAGCAGTACTTC

clone size: NA
CDR3 length: 14
V gene: TRBV6-5
D gene: NA
J gene: TRBJ1-2
CDR3 protein: CASGDRFRPGGYTF
CDR3 DNA: TGTGCCAGCGGAGACAGGTTCCGTCCAGGAGGCTACACCTTC

clone size: NA
CDR3 length: 14
V gene: TRBV4-1
D gene: NA
J gene: TRBJ1-2
CDR3 protein: CASSPPTGIYGYTF
CDR3 DNA: TGCGCCAGCAGCCCCCCGACAGGAATCTATGGCTACACCTTC

clone size: NA
CDR3 length: 15
V gene: TRBV4-3
D gene: NA
J gene: TRBJ2-7
CDR3 protein: CASSQGSETTYEQYF
CDR3 DNA: TGCGCCAGCAGCCAGGGGAGCGAAACCACCTACGAGCAGTACTTC

clone size: NA
CDR3 length: 17
V gene: TRBV19
D gene: NA
J gene: TRBJ2-2
CDR3 protein: CASSIWGREKVTGELFF
CDR3 DNA: TGTGCCAGTAGTATATGGGGTAGGGAGAAAGTAACCGGGGAGCTGTTTTTT

clone size: NA
CDR3 length: 14
V gene: TRBV9
D gene: NA
J gene: TRBJ2-7
CDR3 protein: CASSNPGISYEQYF
CDR3 DNA: TGTGCCAGTAGCAACCCAGGAATTTCCTACGAGCAGTACTTC

clone size: NA
CDR3 length: 13
V gene: TRBV14
D gene: NA
J gene: TRBJ1-4
CDR3 protein: CASSHGTNQKLFF
CDR3 DNA: TGTGCCAGCAGCCATGGGACAAACCAAAAACTGTTTTTT

clone size: NA
CDR3 length: 16
V gene: TRBV29-1
D gene: TRBD2
J gene: TRBJ2-5
CDR3 protein: CSVGGSSGLYQETQYF
CDR3 DNA: TGCAGCGTTGGTGGGTCTAGCGGGTTGTACCAAGAGACCCAGTACTTC

clone size: NA
CDR3 length: 14
V gene: TRBV18
D gene: NA
J gene: TRBJ1-1
CDR3 protein: CASSPTAMNTEAFF
CDR3 DNA: TGTGCCAGCTCACCGACAGCAATGAACACTGAAGCTTTCTTT

clone size: NA
CDR3 length: 13
V gene: TRBV9
D gene: NA
J gene: TRBJ2-1
CDR3 protein: CASSVDFTNEQFF
CDR3 DNA: TGTGCCAGCAGCGTAGACTTTACCAATGAGCAGTTCTTC

clone size: NA
CDR3 length: 15
V gene: TRBV9
D gene: NA
J gene: TRBJ2-7
CDR3 protein: CASSVGDKSSYEQYF
CDR3 DNA: TGTGCCAGCAGCGTAGGGGACAAGAGCTCCTACGAGCAGTACTTC

clone size: NA
CDR3 length: 15
V gene: TRBV27
D gene: TRBD2
J gene: TRBJ2-3
CDR3 protein: CASSLTSDVPDTQYF
CDR3 DNA: TGTGCCAGCAGTTTAACTAGCGACGTTCCAGATACGCAGTATTTT

clone size: NA
CDR3 length: 14
V gene: TRBV5-5
D gene: NA
J gene: TRBJ1-1
CDR3 protein: CASSHQVEGGEAFF
CDR3 DNA: TGTGCCAGCAGTCACCAAGTTGAGGGTGGTGAAGCTTTCTTT

clone size: NA
CDR3 length: 14
V gene: TRBV5-5
D gene: NA
J gene: TRBJ2-5
CDR3 protein: CASSLAGGMETQYF
CDR3 DNA: TGTGCCAGCAGCTTGGCCGGAGGGATGGAGACCCAGTACTTC

clone size: NA
CDR3 length: 14
V gene: TRBV7-9
D gene: NA
J gene: TRBJ1-2
CDR3 protein: CASSLGTALYGYTF
CDR3 DNA: TGTGCCAGCAGCTTAGGAACAGCCCTTTATGGCTACACCTTC

clone size: NA
CDR3 length: 13
V gene: TRBV5-5
D gene: TRBD2
J gene: TRBJ2-2
CDR3 protein: CASSWGGTGELFF
CDR3 DNA: TGTGCCAGCAGCTGGGGGGGAACCGGGGAGCTGTTTTTT